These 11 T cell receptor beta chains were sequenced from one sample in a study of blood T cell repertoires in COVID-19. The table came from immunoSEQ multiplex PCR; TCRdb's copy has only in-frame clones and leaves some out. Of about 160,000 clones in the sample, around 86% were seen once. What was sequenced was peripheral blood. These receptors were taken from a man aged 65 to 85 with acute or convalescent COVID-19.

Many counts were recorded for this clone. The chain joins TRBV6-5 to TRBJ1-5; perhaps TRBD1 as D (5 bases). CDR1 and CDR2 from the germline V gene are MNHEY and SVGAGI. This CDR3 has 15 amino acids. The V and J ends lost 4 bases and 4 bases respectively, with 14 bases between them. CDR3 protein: CASSSSWGDNQPQHF. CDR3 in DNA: TGTGCCAGCAGTTCCTCATGGGGGGATAATCAGCCCCAGCATTTT.

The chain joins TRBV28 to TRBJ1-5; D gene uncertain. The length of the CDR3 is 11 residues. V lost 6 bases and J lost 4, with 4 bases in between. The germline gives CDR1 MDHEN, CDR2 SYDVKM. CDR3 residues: CASSLNQPQHF. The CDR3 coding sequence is TGTGCCAGCAGCCTGAATCAGCCCCAGCATTTT. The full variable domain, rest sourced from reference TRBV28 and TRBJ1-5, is DVKVTQSSRYLVKRTGEKVFLECVQDMDHENMFWYRQDPGLGLRLIYFSYDVKMKEKGDIPEGYSVSREKKERFSLILESASTNQTSMYLCASSLNQPQHFGDGTRLSIL.

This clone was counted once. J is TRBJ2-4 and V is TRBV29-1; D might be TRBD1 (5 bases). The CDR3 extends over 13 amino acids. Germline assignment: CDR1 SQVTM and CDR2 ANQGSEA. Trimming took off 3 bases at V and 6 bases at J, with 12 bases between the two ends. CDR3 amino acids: CSVDWQGSNIQYF. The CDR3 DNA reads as TGCAGCGTTGACTGGCAGGGATCAAACATTCAGTACTTC. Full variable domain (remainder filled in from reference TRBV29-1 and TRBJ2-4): SAVISQKPSRDICQRGTSLTIQCQVDSQVTMMFWYRQQPGQSLTLIATANQGSEATYESGFVIDKFPISRPNLTFSTLTVSNMSPEDSSIYLCSVDWQGSNIQYFGAGTRLSVL.

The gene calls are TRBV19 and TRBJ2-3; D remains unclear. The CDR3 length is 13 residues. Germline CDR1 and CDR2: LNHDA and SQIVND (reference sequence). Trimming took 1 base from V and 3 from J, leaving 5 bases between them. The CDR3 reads CASSIGVTDTQYF. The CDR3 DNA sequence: TGTGCCAGTAGTATAGGCGTAACAGATACGCAGTATTTT. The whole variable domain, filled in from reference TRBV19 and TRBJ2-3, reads DGGITQSPKYLFRKEGQNVTLSCEQNLNHDAMYWYRQDPGQGLRLIYYSQIVNDFQKGDIAEGYSVSREKKESFPLTVTSAQKNPTAFYLCASSIGVTDTQYFGPGTRLTVL.

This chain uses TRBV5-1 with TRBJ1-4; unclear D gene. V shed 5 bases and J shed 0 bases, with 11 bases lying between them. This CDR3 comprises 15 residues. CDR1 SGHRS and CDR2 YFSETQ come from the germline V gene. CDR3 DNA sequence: TGCGCCAGCAGTTCAGCCGGGGCAACTAATGAAAAACTGTTTTTT. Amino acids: CASSSAGATNEKLFF. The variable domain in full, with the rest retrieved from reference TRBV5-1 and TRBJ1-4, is KAGVTQTPRYLIKTRGQQVTLSCSPISGHRSVSWYQQTPGQGLQFLFEYFSETQRNKGNFPGRFSGRQFSNSRSEMNVSTLELGDSALYLCASSSAGATNEKLFFGSGTQLSVL.

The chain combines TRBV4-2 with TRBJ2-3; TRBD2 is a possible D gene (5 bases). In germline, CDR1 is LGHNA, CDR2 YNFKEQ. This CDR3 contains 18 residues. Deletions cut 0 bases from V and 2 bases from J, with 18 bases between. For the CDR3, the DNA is TGTGCCAGCAGCCAAGATTCGGAAGGACTCCCTCACACAGATACGCAGTATTTT. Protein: CASSQDSEGLPHTDTQYF.

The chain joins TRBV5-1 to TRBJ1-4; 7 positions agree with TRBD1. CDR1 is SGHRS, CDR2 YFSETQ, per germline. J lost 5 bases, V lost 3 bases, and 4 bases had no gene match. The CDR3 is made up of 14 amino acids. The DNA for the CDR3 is TGCGCCAGCAGCTCGCTACAGGGGAATGAAAAACTGTTTTTT. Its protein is CASSSLQGNEKLFF.

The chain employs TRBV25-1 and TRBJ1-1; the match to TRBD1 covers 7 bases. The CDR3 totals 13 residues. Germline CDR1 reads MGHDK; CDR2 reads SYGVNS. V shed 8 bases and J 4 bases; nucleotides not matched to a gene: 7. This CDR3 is CASFSGGGTEAFF. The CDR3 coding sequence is TGTGCCAGCTTCTCAGGGGGTGGCACTGAAGCTTTCTTT.

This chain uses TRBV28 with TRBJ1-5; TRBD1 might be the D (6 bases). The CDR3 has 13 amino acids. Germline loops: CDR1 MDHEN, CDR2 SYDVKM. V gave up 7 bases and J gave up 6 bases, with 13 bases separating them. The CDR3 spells CASTWGRGQPQHF. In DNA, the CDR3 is TGTGCCAGCACCTGGGGGCGCGGTCAGCCCCAGCATTTT. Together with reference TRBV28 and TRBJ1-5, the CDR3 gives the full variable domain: DVKVTQSSRYLVKRTGEKVFLECVQDMDHENMFWYRQDPGLGLRLIYFSYDVKMKEKGDIPEGYSVSREKKERFSLILESASTNQTSMYLCASTWGRGQPQHFGDGTRLSIL.

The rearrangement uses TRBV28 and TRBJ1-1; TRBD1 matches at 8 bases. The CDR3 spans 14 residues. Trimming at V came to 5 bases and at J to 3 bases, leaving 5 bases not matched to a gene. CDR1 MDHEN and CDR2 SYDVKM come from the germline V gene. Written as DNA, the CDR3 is TGTGCCAGCAGTCTGGGACAGGATTACACTGAAGCTTTCTTT. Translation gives CASSLGQDYTEAFF.

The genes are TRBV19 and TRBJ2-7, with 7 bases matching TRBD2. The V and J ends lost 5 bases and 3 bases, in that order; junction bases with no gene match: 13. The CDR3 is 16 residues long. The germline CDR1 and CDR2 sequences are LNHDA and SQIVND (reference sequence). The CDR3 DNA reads TGTGCCAGTAGTGACCCCAGTAGGGGCGGGAGCTACGAGCAGTACTTC. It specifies CASSDPSRGGSYEQYF.